This TCR beta chain was captured in a study of response to subunit inactivated influenza vaccine. This clonotype was counted a few times. Its antigen is not known. The study, taken as a whole, reports: Researchers suggested that each seasonal influenza vaccination recruits few new T cells.

TCRdb recomputed calls from the RT-PCR reads with MiXCR, one row per CDR3 protein. The data hold 300,000 to 350,000 distinct CDR3 sequences, with roughly a fifth observed a single time. The receptor comes from a man aged 50 to 69 who received an inactivated influenza vaccine. The sequences come from PBMCs from blood, collected about 19 months after vaccination.

The CDR3 region has the DNA TGCGCCAGCAGCACCGTCCCTACAGGACCAACTGCTGAAGCTTTCTTT. Protein product: CASSTVPTGPTAEAFF. V usage is TRBV5-1 and J usage is TRBJ1-1; TRBD1 is a possible D gene (5 bases). The CDR3 length is 16 residues. Looked up from germline, CDR1 is SGHRS and CDR2 is YFSETQ. The V and J ends lost 4 bases and 6 bases respectively, with 22 bases between them. Full variable domain (remainder filled in from reference TRBV5-1 and TRBJ1-1): KAGVTQTPRYLIKTRGQQVTLSCSPISGHRSVSWYQQTPGQGLQFLFEYFSETQRNKGNFPGRFSGRQFSNSRSEMNVSTLELGDSALYLCASSTVPTGPTAEAFFGQGTRLTVV.